These 27 T cell receptor beta chains were all obtained from the same sample, sequenced in a study of tumor-infiltrating lymphocytes in primary liver carcinoma. It was from about 21-30 mg of unsorted bulk tissue that RNA and DNA were co-extracted. TCR beta cDNA was made from roughly 500 ng total RNA with a constant-region primer. Modified slightly, ARM-PCR produced TCR beta libraries over three nested multiplex PCR rounds. Researchers ran the first two PCR rounds for roughly 11 cycles each with TRBV1-TRBV30 forward primers and a C-beta reverse primer. TCRdb re-analysed the multiplex PCR reads in MiXCR, keeping a single row per CDR3 protein. The sample carries about 92,000 distinct CDR3 sequences, less than 70% recorded once. Source material: tumor-adjacent normal liver tissue. These receptors originate from a man aged 35 to 55 with primary liver carcinoma and hepatitis B virus infection.

Points on this clonotype: A much larger clone differs from this one at a single base, so this may be a read error. The CDR3 spells CASSRRVGGHEQYF. CDR3 bases: TGTGCCAGCAGCAGAAGAGTGGGAGGCCACGAGCAGTACTTC. The rearrangement links TRBV12-3 or TRBV12-4 to TRBJ2-7; tentatively, D is TRBD2 (6 bases). The CDR3 has 14 amino acids. The V gene lost 6 bases and the J gene lost 5 bases, with 17 bases spanning the gap.

A few counts support this clonotype. A much more abundant neighbour one base away suggests this may be a read error. V and J are TRBV29-1 and TRBJ2-5; 7 positions agree with TRBD2. CDR1 and CDR2 from the germline V gene are SQVTM and ANQGSEA. This CDR3 contains 11 residues. The trim removed 7 bases at V and 5 bases at J, leaving 4 bases unmatched. CDR3 bases: TGCAGCGGTCAGGGAGGGGAGACCCAGTACTTC. It codes for CSGQGGETQYF.

This clonotype was seen once. This chain links TRBV6-1 with TRBJ2-3; D possibly corresponds to TRBD2 (5 bases). Germline V gene data show CDR1 as MNHNS and CDR2 as SASEGT. This CDR3 comprises 18 residues. V was trimmed by 2 bases and J by 2 bases, leaving 20 bases between them. The DNA for the CDR3 is TGTGCCAGCAGTGAACCAGCTGGCGGGCCCTATATCACAGATACGCAGTATTTT. Translating it yields CASSEPAGGPYITDTQYF.

For this clonotype: Because it lacks the conserved phenylalanine or tryptophan at the end, this CDR3 is likely a read error. The DNA is omitted, as the CDR3 cannot be located on it reliably, and the CDR3 follows TCRdb's listing. The chain is built from TRBV5-4 and TRBJ2-7; the table's D call of TRBD1 was not tested on the DNA. 14 amino acids form the CDR3, both terminal residues included. The V gene's germline CDR1 is SGHNT and CDR2 YYREEE (reference sequence). The CDR3 sequence: CVSSLTGRNYEQYS.

This clonotype was recorded once. A read error may account for a junction end that differs from germline. V usage is TRBV11-2 and J usage is TRBJ2-1, with D perhaps matching TRBD2 (5 bases). Germline CDR1 is SGHAT and CDR2 is FQNNGV. The CDR3 has 13 residues. The CDR3: CASNLEMGAEQFF. In nucleotides, the CDR3 is TGTGCCAGCAACTTAGAGATGGGAGCTGAACAGTTCTTC.

As regards this clonotype: This CDR3 fails to terminate in the conserved phenylalanine or tryptophan, so it likely reflects a read error. This chain links TRBV28 with TRBJ2-1, with unresolved D. V lost 3 bases to trimming and J lost 4 bases, with 16 bases between them. CDR1 is MDHEN and CDR2 is SYDVKM in the germline V gene. The CDR3 consists of 16 residues. Written as DNA, the CDR3 is TGTGCCAGCAGTTTCGGGCCCAGGTTCCCTTACAATGAGCAGTTCCTC. Translated: CASSFGPRFPYNEQFL.

On this clonotype itself: One junction end disagrees with the germline gene, perhaps due to a read error. The chain employs TRBV12-3 or TRBV12-4 and TRBJ2-7; D call uncertain. The CDR3 is 12 residues long. CDR3 region: CVSSPSFYEQYF. For the CDR3, the DNA is TGTGTCAGCAGTCCGAGCTTCTACGAGCAGTACTTC.

Comments on this clonotype: The germline gene is not matched at one end of the junction; a read error may be the cause. The CDR3 loop is CASSGGGRGYEQYF. CDR3 DNA sequence: TGCGCCAGCAGTGGAGGGGGGCGGGGCTACGAGCAGTACTTC. V is TRBV6-1 and J is TRBJ2-7; D possibly matches TRBD1 or TRBD2 (6 bases each). This CDR3 contains 14 residues. CDR1 is MNHNS, CDR2 SASEGT, per germline.

This clonotype occurred a few times. Just one base apart from a much larger clone, this may be a read error. The missing conserved phenylalanine or tryptophan at the end of this CDR3 makes a read error likely. The chain combines TRBV12-3 or TRBV12-4 with TRBJ1-5; D perhaps matches TRBD1 (5 bases). The CDR3 consists of 15 residues. Between the trimmed V and J ends, which lost 1 base and 3 bases, there was a span of 10 bases. Here the CDR3 reads CASSLGGVINQPQHL. CDR3 sequence (DNA): TGTGCCAGCAGTTTAGGGGGGGTTATCAATCAGCCCCAGCATTTG.

Regarding this clonotype: This may come from a read error, since a much larger clone is one base off. The chain recombines TRBV4-1 with TRBJ2-4, with 13 bases identical to TRBD2. Germline CDR1 and CDR2: MGHRA and YSYEKL. V lost 8 bases and J lost 5; bases outside the gene matches: 12. This CDR3 has 17 amino acids. The CDR3 loop is CASRGGGTSGIQNIQYF. The CDR3 region has the DNA TGCGCCAGCCGCGGGGGCGGGACTAGCGGGATACAAAACATTCAGTACTTC.

Comment on this clonotype: A much larger clone lies one base from this, so it may be a read error. J is TRBJ2-3 and V is TRBV10-3, with D hard to call. The CDR3 contains 13 residues. Germline V CDR1 and CDR2: ENHRY, SYGVKD. CDR3 loop: CAISESAADMQYF. CDR3 DNA sequence: TGTGCCATCAGTGAGTCGGCGGCAGATATGCAGTATTTT.

Details on this clonotype: No conserved phenylalanine or tryptophan is present at the end of the CDR3, so a read error is the likely explanation. The CDR3 DNA is TGTGCCAGCAGCCCCCAGCAGGATCAGGGGCAGTTCTCA. It is translated as CASSPQQDQGQFS. The chain couples TRBV11-2 to TRBJ2-1; weak D call: TRBD1 (5 bases). V lost 5 bases and J lost 12, with 17 bases in between. This CDR3 spans 13 amino acids. Germline V CDR1 and CDR2: SGHAT, FQNNGV.

This chain joins TRBV21-1 and TRBJ1-2; the table's D call TRBD1 went unverified against the DNA. TRBV21-1 is tagged as a pseudogene. This CDR3 is 15 amino acids long. This CDR3 reads CASSKGRQDSGGYTF. CDR3 in DNA: TGTGCCAGCAGCAAAGGGAGACAGGACTCGGGGGGCTACACCTTC.

This clonotype was observed many times. The chain recombines TRBV7-8 with TRBJ2-2; 11 bases align to TRBD2. The V segment lost 5 bases and the J segment 6 bases; nucleotides outside the gene matches: 5. This CDR3 has 15 amino acids. Germline V lookup: CDR1 SGHVS, CDR2 FQNEAQ. The CDR3 coding sequence is TGTGCCAGCAGCGTACTAGCGGGAGCGCCCGGGGAGCTGTTTTTT. It encodes CASSVLAGAPGELFF.

Concerning this clonotype: One junction end disagrees with the germline gene, perhaps due to a read error. The chain recombines TRBV11-2 with TRBJ2-2; possibly TRBD1 for D (6 bases). Germline CDR1 and CDR2: SGHAT and FQNNGV. CDR3 length equals 14 residues. The chain's CDR3 is CANSLSRDTGELSF. In DNA, the CDR3 is TGTGCCAACAGCTTATCCCGGGACACCGGGGAGCTGTCTTTT.

For this clonotype: The CDR3 does not end in the conserved phenylalanine or tryptophan, so this is likely a read error. It is unclear where the CDR3 begins or ends on the DNA, so no DNA is shown, and the CDR3 is as TCRdb lists it. V usage is TRBV11-2 and J usage is TRBJ2-3; the table's D call, TRBD2, has no DNA check behind it. The germline gives CDR1 SGHAT, CDR2 FQNNGV. The CDR3 has 15 amino acids, counting both end residues. CDR3 in amino acids: CASSERDKHTDTHYL.

In regard to this clonotype: One end of the junction does not line up with germline, which may come from a read error. The rearrangement uses TRBV11-2 and TRBJ2-3; D may match TRBD1 or TRBD2 (6 bases each). Germline CDR1 SGHAT, CDR2 FQNNGV. This CDR3 is built from 14 residues. Written as DNA, the CDR3 is TGTGCCAACAGCCTCGGGACTGGGGGCGATAGTCAGTATTTT. Its protein is CANSLGTGGDSQYF.

This clonotype occurred a few times. The chain joins TRBV29-1 to TRBJ1-1; the D gene is possibly TRBD1 (5 bases). The germline CDR1 and CDR2 sequences are SQVTM and ANQGSEA. The CDR3 is 14 amino acids. For the CDR3, the DNA is TGCATCGCTTTCAGGGCGGAGACGAACACTGAAGCTTTCTTT. It translates to CIAFRAETNTEAFF.

V is TRBV19 and J is TRBJ2-7, with TRBD2 as a possible D gene (6 bases). The CDR3 spans 14 residues. V gave up 7 bases and J gave up 7 bases, with 20 bases separating them. Germline loops: CDR1 LNHDA, CDR2 SQIVND (reference sequence). CDR3 protein: CASKRVADIGEQYF. The CDR3 DNA is TGTGCCAGTAAGAGAGTAGCGGATATTGGGGAGCAGTACTTC. Full variable domain (outside the CDR3, taken from reference TRBV19 and TRBJ2-7): DGGITQSPKYLFRKEGQNVTLSCEQNLNHDAMYWYRQDPGQGLRLIYYSQIVNDFQKGDIAEGYSVSREKKESFPLTVTSAQKNPTAFYLCASKRVADIGEQYFGPGTRLTVT.

To note about this clonotype: Possible read error: a much larger clone is one base away. The chain recombines TRBV10-2 with TRBJ2-7; 7 nucleotides align to TRBD2. The CDR3 is made up of 12 amino acids. Per the germline V gene, CDR1 is WSHSY and CDR2 is SAAADI. CDR3 bases: TGCACCAGCAGGGTAGCGGGCTACGAGCAGTACTTC. Translation gives CTSRVAGYEQYF.

In regard to this clonotype: A much bigger clone sits one base away, suggesting this may be a read error. This chain joins TRBV7-9 and TRBJ2-1; the D gene is possibly TRBD2 (5 bases). V was trimmed by 8 bases and J by 7 bases, leaving 24 bases between them. CDR1 is SEHNR, CDR2 FQNEAQ, per germline (reference sequence). There are 16 residues in the CDR3. The CDR3 here is CASGSTAGPGVNEQFF. The CDR3 DNA reads as TGTGCCAGCGGCTCGACCGCCGGCCCCGGGGTGAATGAGCAGTTCTTC. The whole variable domain, filled in from reference TRBV7-9 and TRBJ2-1, reads DTGVSQNPRHKITKRGQNVTFRCDPISEHNRLYWYRQTLGQGPEFLTYFQNEAQLEKSRLLSDRFSAERPKGSFSTLEIQRTEQGDSAMYLCASGSTAGPGVNEQFFGPGTRLTVL.

A remark on this clonotype: This may arise from a read error, as a much more abundant clone is one base away. This rearrangement joins TRBV10-3 to TRBJ2-1, with D possibly matching TRBD1 (5 bases). Germline V gene sequence: CDR1 ENHRY, CDR2 SYGVKD. The CDR3 has 14 residues. The CDR3 sequence is CAISESATVNERFF. CDR3 DNA sequence: TGTGCCATCAGTGAGTCTGCGACAGTCAATGAGCGGTTCTTC.

To note about this clonotype: The final CDR3 position lacks the conserved phenylalanine or tryptophan, pointing to a likely read error. The chain uses TRBV5-1 and TRBJ2-5; D uncertain. The CDR3 extends over 13 amino acids. Between the trimmed V and J ends, which lost 0 bases and 2 bases, there was a span of 5 bases. Germline-derived CDR1 and CDR2 are SGHRS and YFSETQ. The CDR3 nucleotides read TGCGCCAGCAGCTTGGAACAGCAAGAGACCCAGTACTCC. It is translated as CASSLEQQETQYS.

For this clonotype: A much larger clone differs by one base, so this may be a read error. The chain is built from TRBV5-4 and TRBJ2-5; D is possibly TRBD2 (5 bases). This CDR3 has 14 amino acids. Germline V gene lookup returns CDR1 SGHNT and CDR2 YYREEE (reference sequence). CDR3 protein: CASNLEMGVETQYF. Here the CDR3 DNA reads TGTGCCAGCAACTTGGAGATGGGAGTGGAGACCCAGTACTTC.

About this clonotype: A read error may account for a junction end that differs from germline. The chain joins TRBV6-6 to TRBJ2-2; 8 bases are a match to TRBD2. In germline, CDR1 is MNHNY, CDR2 SVGAGI (reference sequence). The CDR3 is 16 residues long. Here the CDR3 DNA reads TGTGCCAGCAGTTACCTGCGGGAGGCGAATACCGTGGAGCTGTTTTTT. Its translation is CASSYLREANTVELFF.

This clonotype was counted many times. The chain links TRBV6-1 to TRBJ2-7, with D possibly matching TRBD1 (6 bases). This CDR3 region has 14 residues. The ends were cut back, 6 bases at V and 2 bases at J, with 14 bases in the middle. Germline values: CDR1 MNHNS, CDR2 SASEGT. In DNA form, the CDR3 reads TGTGCCAGCAGAAACCAACAGGGTCCCTACGAGCAGTACTTC. The encoded protein is CASRNQQGPYEQYF.

This chain joins TRBV9 and TRBJ2-7, with a weak D call TRBD1 (6 bases). The V and J ends lost 3 bases and 3 bases respectively, with 16 bases between them. Germline V gene sequence: CDR1 SGDLS, CDR2 YYNGEE. The CDR3 runs to 15 residues. The CDR3 bases are TGTGCCAGCAGCGCAAGGCAGGGGATGGACTACGAGCAGTACTTC. Translated, it gives CASSARQGMDYEQYF. Complete variable domain (other parts from reference TRBV9 and TRBJ2-7): DSGVTQTPKHLITATGQRVTLRCSPRSGDLSVYWYQQSLDQGLQFLIQYYNGEERAKGNILERFSAQQFPDLHSELNLSSLELGDSALYFCASSARQGMDYEQYFGPGTRLTVT.